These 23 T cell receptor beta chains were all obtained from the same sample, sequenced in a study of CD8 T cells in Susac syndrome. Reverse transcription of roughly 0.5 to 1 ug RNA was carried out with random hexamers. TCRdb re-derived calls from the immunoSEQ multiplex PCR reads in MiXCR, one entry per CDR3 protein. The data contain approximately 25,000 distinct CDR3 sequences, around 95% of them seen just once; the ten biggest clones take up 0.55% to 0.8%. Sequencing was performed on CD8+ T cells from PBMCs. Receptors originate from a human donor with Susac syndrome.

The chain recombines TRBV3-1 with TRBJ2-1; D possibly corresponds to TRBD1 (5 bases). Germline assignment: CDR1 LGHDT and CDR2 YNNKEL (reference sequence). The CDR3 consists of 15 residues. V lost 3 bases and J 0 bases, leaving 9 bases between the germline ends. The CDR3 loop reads CASSQQGSSYNEQFF. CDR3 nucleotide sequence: TGTGCCAGCAGCCAGCAGGGTAGCTCCTACAATGAGCAGTTCTTC.

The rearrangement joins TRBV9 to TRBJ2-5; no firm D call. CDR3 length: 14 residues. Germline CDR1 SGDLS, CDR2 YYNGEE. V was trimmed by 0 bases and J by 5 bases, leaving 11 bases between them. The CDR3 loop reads CASSVGGPRETQYF. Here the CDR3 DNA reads TGTGCCAGCAGCGTAGGTGGCCCCCGGGAGACCCAGTACTTC.

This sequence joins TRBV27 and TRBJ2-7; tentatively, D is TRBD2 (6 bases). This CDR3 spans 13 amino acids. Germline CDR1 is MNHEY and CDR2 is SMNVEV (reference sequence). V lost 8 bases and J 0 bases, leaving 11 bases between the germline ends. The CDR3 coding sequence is TGTGCCAGCGGCCCCGGGGGCTCCTACGAGCAGTACTTC. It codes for CASGPGGSYEQYF.

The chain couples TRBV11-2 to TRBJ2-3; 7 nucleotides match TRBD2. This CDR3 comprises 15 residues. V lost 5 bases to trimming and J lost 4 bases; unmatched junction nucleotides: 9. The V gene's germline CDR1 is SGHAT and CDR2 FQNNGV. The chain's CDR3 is CASSRTGTTADTQYF. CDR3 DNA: TGTGCCAGCAGCCGCACCGGGACTACCGCAGATACGCAGTATTTT. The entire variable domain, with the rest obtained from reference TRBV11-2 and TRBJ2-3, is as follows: EAGVAQSPRYKIIEKRQSVAFWCNPISGHATLYWYQQILGQGPKLLIQFQNNGVVDDSQLPKDRFSAERLKGVDSTLKIQPAKLEDSAVYLCASSRTGTTADTQYFGPGTRLTVL.

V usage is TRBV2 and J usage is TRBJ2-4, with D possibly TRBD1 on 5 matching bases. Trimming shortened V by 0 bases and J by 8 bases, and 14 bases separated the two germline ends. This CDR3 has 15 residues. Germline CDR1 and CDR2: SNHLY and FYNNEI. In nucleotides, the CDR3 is TGTGCCAGCAGTGAAGCCACAGGAGATTTATACATTCAGTACTTC. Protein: CASSEATGDLYIQYF.

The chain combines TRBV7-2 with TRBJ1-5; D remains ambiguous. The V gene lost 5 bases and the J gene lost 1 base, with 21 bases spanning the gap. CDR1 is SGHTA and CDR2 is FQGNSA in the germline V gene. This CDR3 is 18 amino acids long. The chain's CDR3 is CASSVEGRTLGSNQPQHF. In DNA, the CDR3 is TGTGCCAGCAGCGTGGAGGGAAGGACGTTGGGGAGCAATCAGCCCCAGCATTTT.

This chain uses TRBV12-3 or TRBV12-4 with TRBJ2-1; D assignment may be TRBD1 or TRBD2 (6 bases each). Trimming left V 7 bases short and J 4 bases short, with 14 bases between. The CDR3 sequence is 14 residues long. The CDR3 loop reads CASNGGAGYNEQFF. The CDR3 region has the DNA TGTGCCAGCAACGGGGGCGCAGGTTACAATGAGCAGTTCTTC.

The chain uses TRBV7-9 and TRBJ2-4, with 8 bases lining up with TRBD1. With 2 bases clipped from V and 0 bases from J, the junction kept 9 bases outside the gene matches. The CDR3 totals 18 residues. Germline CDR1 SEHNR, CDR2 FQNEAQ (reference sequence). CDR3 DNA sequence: TGTGCCAGCAGCTTAACGGTTGGGACAGGACTAGCCAAAAACATTCAGTACTTC. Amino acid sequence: CASSLTVGTGLAKNIQYF.

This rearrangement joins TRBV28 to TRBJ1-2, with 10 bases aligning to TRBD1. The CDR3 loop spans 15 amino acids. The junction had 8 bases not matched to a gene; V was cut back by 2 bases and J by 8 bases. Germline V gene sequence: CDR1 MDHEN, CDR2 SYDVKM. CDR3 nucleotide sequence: TGTGCCAGCAGTTTAGGGGGGACAGGGGACTGGGGCTACACCTTC. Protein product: CASSLGGTGDWGYTF.

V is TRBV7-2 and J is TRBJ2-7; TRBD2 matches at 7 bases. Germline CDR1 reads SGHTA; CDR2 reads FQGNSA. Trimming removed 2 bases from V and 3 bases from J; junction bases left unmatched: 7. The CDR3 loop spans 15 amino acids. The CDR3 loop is CASSLFGGRDYEQYF. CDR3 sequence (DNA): TGTGCCAGCAGCTTATTTGGCGGGAGAGACTACGAGCAGTACTTC.

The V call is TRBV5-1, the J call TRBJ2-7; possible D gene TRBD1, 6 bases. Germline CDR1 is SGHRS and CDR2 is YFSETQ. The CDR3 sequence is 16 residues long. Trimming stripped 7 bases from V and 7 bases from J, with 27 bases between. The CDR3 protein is CASRTGLGTPPQEQYF. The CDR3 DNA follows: TGCGCCAGCCGCACAGGACTCGGGACACCTCCGCAGGAGCAGTACTTC.

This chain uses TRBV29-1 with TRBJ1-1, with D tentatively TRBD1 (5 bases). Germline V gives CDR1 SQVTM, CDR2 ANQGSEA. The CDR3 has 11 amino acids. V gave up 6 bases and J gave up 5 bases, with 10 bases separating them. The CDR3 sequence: CSVPGGTEAFF. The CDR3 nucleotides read TGCAGCGTCCCGGGGGGTACTGAAGCTTTCTTT.

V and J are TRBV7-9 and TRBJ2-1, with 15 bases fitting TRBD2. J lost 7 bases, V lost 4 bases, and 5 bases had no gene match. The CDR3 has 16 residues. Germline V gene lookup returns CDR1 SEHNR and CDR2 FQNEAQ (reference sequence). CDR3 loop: CASSSWTSGGENEQFF. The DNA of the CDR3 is TGTGCCAGCAGCTCTTGGACTAGCGGGGGGGAGAATGAGCAGTTCTTC.

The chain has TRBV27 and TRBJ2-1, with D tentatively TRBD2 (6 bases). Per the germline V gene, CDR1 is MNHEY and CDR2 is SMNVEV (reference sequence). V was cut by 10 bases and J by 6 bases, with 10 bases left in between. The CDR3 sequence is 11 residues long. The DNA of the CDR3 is TGTGCCATCCTTAGCGGCAATGAGCAGTTCTTC. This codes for CAILSGNEQFF.

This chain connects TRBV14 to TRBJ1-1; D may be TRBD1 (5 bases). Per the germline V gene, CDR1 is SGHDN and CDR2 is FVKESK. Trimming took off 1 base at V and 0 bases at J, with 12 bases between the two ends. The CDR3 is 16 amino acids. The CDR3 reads CASSQGKGWMNTEAFF. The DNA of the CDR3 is TGTGCCAGCAGCCAAGGGAAGGGGTGGATGAACACTGAAGCTTTCTTT.

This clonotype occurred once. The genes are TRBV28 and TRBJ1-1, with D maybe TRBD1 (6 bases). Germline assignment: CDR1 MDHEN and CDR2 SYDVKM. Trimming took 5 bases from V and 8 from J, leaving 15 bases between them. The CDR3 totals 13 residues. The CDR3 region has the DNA TGTGCCAGCAGTCCTGGGGGCGGAGGGGAAGCTTTCTTT. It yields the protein CASSPGGGGEAFF. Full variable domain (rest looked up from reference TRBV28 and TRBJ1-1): DVKVTQSSRYLVKRTGEKVFLECVQDMDHENMFWYRQDPGLGLRLIYFSYDVKMKEKGDIPEGYSVSREKKERFSLILESASTNQTSMYLCASSPGGGGEAFFGQGTRLTVV.

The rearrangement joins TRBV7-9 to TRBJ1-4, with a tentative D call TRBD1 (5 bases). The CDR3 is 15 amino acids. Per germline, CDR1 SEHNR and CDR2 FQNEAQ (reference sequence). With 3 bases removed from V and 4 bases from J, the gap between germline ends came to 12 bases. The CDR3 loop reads CASSFNGADNEKLFF. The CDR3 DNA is TGTGCCAGCAGCTTTAACGGGGCCGATAATGAAAAACTGTTTTTT.

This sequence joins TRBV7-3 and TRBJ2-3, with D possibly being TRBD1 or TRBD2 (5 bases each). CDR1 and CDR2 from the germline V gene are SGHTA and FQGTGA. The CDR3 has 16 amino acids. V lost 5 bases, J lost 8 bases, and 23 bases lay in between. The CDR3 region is CASSPHPNDPGSTQYF. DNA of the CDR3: TGTGCCAGCAGCCCACACCCGAACGACCCAGGGAGTACGCAGTATTTT.

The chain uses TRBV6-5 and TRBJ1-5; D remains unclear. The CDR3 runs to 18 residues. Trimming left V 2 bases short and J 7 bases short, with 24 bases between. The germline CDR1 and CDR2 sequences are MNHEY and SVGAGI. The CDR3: CASSYIGIGEGSNQPQHF. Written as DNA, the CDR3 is TGTGCCAGCAGTTACATCGGAATCGGGGAAGGTTCCAACCAGCCCCAGCATTTT.

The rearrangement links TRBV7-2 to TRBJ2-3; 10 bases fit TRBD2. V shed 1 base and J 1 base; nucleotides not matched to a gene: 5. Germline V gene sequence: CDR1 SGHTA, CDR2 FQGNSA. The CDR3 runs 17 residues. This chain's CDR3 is CASSLGLAGVGTDTQYF. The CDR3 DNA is TGTGCCAGCAGCTTAGGTCTAGCGGGGGTCGGCACAGATACGCAGTATTTT.

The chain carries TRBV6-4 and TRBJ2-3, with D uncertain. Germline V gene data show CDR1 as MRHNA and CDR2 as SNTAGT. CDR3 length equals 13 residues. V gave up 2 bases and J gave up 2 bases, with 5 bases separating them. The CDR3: CASSDRNTDTQYF. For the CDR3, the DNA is TGTGCCAGCAGTGACAGAAACACAGATACGCAGTATTTT.

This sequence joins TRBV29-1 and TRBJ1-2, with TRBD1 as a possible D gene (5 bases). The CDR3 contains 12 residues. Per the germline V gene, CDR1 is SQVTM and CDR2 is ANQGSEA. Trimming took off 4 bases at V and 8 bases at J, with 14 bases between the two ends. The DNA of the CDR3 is TGCAGCGTTGGATCTTTAAGGGGAGGCTACACCTTC. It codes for CSVGSLRGGYTF.

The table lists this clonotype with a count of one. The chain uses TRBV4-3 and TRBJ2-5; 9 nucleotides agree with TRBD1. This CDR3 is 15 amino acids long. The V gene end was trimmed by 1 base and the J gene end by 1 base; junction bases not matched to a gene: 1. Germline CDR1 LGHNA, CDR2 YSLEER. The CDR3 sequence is CASSQGQGGQETQYF. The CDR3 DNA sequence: TGCGCCAGCAGCCAAGGACAGGGGGGCCAAGAGACCCAGTACTTC.